This paragraph covers one T cell receptor (beta chain) sequence. What it recognizes is unknown. The source of the sample is a study of T cell responses to AZD1222 COVID-19 vaccine. General observations from the study: There were mostly white British donors and more females than males, and clonal diversity was possibly underestimated. Seropositive AZD1222 recipients at baseline numbered only five to seven.

Some clones are missing from TCRdb's copy, which holds only in-frame ones; the method was immunoSEQ multiplex PCR. The data contain about 180,000 clones, around 90% of them singletons. The receptor comes from an adult who received the AZD1222 COVID-19 vaccine. The material was peripheral blood, obtained 28 days after the second AZD1222 dose.

The CDR3 is CASSLGVRNSGANVLTF. The CDR3 DNA follows: TGCGCCAGCAGCTTGGGAGTCCGGAATTCTGGGGCCAACGTCCTGACTTTC. The V gene is TRBV5-1, the J gene TRBJ2-6; D gene ambiguous. Germline lookup yields CDR1 SGHRS and CDR2 YFSETQ. CDR3 length equals 17 residues. V lost 0 bases, J lost 1 base, and 11 bases lay in between. The whole variable domain, remainder taken from reference TRBV5-1 and TRBJ2-6, is KAGVTQTPRYLIKTRGQQVTLSCSPISGHRSVSWYQQTPGQGLQFLFEYFSETQRNKGNFPGRFSGRQFSNSRSEMNVSTLELGDSALYLCASSLGVRNSGANVLTFGAGSRLTVL.